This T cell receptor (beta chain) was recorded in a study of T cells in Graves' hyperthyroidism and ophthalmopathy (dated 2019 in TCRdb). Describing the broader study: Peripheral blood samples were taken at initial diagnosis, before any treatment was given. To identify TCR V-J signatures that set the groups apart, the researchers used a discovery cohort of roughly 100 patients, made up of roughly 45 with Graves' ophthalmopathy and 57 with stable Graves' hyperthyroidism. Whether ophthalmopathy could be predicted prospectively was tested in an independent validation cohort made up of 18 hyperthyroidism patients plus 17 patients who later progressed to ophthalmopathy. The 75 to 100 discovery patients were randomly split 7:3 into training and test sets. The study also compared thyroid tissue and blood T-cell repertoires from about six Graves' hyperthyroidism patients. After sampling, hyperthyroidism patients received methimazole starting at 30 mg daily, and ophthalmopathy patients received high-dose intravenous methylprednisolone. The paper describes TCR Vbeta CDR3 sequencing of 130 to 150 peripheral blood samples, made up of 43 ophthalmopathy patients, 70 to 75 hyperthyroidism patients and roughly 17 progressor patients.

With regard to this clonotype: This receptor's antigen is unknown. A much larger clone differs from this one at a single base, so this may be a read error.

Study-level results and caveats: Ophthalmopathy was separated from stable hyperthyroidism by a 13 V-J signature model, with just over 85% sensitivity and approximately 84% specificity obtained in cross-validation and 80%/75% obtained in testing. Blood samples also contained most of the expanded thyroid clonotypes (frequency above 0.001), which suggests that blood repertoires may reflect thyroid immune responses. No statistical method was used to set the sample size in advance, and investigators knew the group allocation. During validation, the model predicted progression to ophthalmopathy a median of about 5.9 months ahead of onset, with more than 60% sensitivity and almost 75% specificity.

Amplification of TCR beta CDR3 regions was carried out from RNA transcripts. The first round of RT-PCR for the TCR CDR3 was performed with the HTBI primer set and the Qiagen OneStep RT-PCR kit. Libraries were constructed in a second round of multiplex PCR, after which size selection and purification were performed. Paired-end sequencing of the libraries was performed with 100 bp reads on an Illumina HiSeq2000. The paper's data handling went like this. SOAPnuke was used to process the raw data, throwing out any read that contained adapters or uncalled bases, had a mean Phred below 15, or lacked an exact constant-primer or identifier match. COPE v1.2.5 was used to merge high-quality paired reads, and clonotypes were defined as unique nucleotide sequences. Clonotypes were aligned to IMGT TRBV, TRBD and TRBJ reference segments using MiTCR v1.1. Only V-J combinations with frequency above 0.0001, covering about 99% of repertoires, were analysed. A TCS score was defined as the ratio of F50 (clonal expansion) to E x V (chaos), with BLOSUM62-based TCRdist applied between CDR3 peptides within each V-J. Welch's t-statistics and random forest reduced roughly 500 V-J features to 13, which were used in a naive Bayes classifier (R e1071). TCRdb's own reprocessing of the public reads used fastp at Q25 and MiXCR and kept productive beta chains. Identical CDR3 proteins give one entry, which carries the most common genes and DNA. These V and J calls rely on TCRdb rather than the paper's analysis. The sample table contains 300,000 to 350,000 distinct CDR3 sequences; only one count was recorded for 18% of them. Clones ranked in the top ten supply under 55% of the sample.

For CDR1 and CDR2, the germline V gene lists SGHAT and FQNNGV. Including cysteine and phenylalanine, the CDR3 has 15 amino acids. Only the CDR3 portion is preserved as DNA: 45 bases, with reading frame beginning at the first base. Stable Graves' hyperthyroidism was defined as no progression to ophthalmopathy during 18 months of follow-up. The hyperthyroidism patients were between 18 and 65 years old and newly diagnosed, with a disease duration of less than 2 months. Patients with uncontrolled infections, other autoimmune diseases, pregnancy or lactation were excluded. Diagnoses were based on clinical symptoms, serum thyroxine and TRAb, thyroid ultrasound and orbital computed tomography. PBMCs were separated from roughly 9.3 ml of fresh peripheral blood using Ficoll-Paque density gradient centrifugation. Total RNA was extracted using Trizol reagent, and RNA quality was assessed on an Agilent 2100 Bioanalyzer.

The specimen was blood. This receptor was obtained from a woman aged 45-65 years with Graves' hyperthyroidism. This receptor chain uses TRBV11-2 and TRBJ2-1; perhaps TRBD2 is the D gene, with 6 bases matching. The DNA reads TGTGCCGGCAGCGAGTACTCCGGGACTGACAATGAGCAGTTCTTC. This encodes CAGSEYSGTDNEQFF. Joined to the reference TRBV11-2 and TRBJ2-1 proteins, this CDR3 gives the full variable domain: EAGVAQSPRYKIIEKRQSVAFWCNPISGHATLYWYQQILGQGPKLLIQFQNNGVVDDSQLPKDRFSAERLKGVDSTLKIQPAKLEDSAVYLCAGSEYSGTDNEQFFGPGTRLTVL.